This T cell receptor (beta chain) comes out of a study of graft-versus-host responses after intestinal transplantation. Study overall: Recipients across the board were started on anti-thymocyte globulin induction, then kept on tacrolimus and steroids for two to four years. Study-level results: Peak circulating GvH clone levels were associated with early post-transplant HvG declines. Allografts from individuals with graft-donor T cell macrochimerism displayed high graft-versus-host to host-versus-graft clonal ratios. Detection of GvH clones occurred in recipient marrow, and some had their first appearance in ileum or blood.

For this clone: Its antigen is unknown.

This CDR3 has 13 residues. In germline, CDR1 is GTSNPN, CDR2 SVGIG (reference sequence). V was pared by 2 bases and J by 4 bases, with 11 bases between. The table came from immunoSEQ multiplex PCR; TCRdb's copy has only in-frame clones and leaves some out. The sample comprises 90,000 to 150,000 clones, 90% to 95% of which are singletons, and around 0.12% rests with the top ten. V is TRBV30 and J is TRBJ1-1; a possible D gene is TRBD1 (5 bases). Sequenced here: unstimulated CD4+ T cells sorted from spleen or lymph node cells, sampled before intestinal transplant. This clonotype was obtained from a human donor who received an intestinal transplant. The chain's CDR3 is CAWSPGGGTEAFF. For the CDR3, the DNA is TGTGCCTGGAGTCCTGGCGGGGGCACTGAAGCTTTCTTT.